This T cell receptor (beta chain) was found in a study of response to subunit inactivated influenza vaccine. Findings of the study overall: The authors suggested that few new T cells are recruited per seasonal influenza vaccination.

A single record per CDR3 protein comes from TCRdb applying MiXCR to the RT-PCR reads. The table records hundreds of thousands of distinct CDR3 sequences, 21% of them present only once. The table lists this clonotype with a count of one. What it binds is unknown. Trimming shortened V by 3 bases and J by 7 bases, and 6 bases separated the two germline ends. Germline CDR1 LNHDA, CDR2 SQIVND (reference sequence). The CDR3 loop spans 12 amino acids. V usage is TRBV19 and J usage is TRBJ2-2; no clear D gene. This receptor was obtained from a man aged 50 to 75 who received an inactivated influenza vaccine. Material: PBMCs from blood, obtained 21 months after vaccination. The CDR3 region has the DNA TGTGCCAGTAGTATTTCAGGCGGGGAGCTGTTTTTT. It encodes CASSISGGELFF.